The clone carrying this T cell receptor (beta chain) was seen only once. The CDR3 covers 15 residues. Losses at the gene ends were 7 bases for V and 4 bases for J; bases not matched to a gene: 7. Germline V gene lookup returns CDR1 SGHRS and CDR2 YFSETQ. This sample is part of a study of blood T cell repertoires in COVID-19. Using immunoSEQ multiplex PCR, the repertoire was profiled, and TCRdb retains in-frame clones only, with some absent. This table holds some 110,000 clones, around 80% found once. This clonotype was obtained from a man between 60 and 70 years old with active or convalescent COVID-19. The sequenced material came from peripheral blood. The chain uses TRBV5-1 and TRBJ2-6; 8 nucleotides agree with TRBD2. DNA of the CDR3: TGCGCCAGCGGATTAGCGGGGCAAGGGGCCAACGTCCTGACTTTC. The encoded protein is CASGLAGQGANVLTF.